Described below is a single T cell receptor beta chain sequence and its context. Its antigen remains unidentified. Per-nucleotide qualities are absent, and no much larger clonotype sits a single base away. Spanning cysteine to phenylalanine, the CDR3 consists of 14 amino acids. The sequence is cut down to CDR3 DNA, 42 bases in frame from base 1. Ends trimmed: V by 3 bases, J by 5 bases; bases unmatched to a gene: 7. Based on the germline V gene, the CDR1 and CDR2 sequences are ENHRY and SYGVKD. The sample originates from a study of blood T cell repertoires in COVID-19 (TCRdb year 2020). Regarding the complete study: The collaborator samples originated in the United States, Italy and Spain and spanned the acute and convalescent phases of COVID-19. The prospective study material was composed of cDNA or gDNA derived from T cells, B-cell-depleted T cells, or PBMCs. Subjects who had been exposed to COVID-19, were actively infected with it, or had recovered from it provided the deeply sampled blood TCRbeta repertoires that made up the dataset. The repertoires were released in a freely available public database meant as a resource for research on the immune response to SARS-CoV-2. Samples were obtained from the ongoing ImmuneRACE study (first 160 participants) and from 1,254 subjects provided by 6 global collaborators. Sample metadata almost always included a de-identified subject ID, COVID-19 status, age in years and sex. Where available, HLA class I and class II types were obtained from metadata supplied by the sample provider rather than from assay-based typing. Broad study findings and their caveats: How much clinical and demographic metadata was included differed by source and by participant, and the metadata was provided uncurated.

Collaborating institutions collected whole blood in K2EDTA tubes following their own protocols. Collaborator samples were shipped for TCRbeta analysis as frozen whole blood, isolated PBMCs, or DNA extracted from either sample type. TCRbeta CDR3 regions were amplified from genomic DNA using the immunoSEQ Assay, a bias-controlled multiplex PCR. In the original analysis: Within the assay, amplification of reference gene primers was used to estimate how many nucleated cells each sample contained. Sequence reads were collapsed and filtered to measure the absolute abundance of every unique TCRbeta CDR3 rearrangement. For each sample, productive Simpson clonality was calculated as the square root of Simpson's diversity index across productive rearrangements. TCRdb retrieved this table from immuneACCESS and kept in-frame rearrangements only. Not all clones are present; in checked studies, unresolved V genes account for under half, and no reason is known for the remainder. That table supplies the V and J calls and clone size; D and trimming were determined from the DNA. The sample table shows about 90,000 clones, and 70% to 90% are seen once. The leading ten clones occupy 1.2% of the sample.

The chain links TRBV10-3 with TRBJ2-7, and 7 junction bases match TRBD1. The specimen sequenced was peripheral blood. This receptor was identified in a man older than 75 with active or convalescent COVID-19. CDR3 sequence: CAISEWTGPNEQYF. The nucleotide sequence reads TGTGCCATCAGTGAATGGACAGGCCCCAACGAGCAGTACTTC.